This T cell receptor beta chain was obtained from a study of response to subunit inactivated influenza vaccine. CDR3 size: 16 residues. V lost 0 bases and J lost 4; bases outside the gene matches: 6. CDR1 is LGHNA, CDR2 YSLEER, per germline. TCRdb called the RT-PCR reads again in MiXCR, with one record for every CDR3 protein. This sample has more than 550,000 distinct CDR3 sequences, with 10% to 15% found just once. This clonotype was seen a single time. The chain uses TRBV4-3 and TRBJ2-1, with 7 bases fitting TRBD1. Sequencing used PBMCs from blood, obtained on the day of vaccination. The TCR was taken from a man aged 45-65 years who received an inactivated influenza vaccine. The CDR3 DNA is TGCGCCAGCAGCCAAGATAGACAGGGATATTACAATGAGCAGTTCTTC. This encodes CASSQDRQGYYNEQFF.